These T cell receptor beta chains were read from a single sample in a study of cytomegalovirus exposure and HLA in healthy donors. Data came from immunoSEQ multiplex PCR; TCRdb stores just in-frame clones and leaves some out. The table has 30,000 to 35,000 clones, 80% to 90% seen once. The sequenced sample consisted of PBMCs. The origin of the receptors is a woman between 18 and 30 years old in good health and CMV-seronegative. CDR3s include the opening cysteine and the closing phenylalanine or tryptophan. The D gene is left open where the match is weak. Size is omitted from some rows. Given values are once, few, many or a class for expanded clones.

TRBD2	NA	TRBV15	TRBJ2-1	CATSRDQRGIPYNEQFF	TGTGCCACCAGCAGAGATCAGCGGGGGATCCCGTACAATGAGCAGTTCTTC
NA	NA	TRBV7-3	TRBJ2-1	CASSLNGRGGGSDEQFF	TGTGCCAGCAGCTTAAATGGTAGGGGGGGCGGTTCCGATGAGCAGTTCTTC
TRBD1	NA	TRBV9	TRBJ1-6	CANSSGQNNSPLHF	TGTGCCAACTCATCGGGACAGAATAATTCACCCCTCCACTTT
NA	once	TRBV7-9	TRBJ2-7	CASSLQGTEQYF	TGTGCCAGCAGCCTTCAGGGGACCGAGCAGTACTTC
NA	NA	TRBV27	TRBJ2-7	CATYQNPYEQYF	TGTGCCACCTATCAAAATCCCTACGAGCAGTACTTC
NA	NA	TRBV6-1	TRBJ2-3	CASSDRGISTDTQYF	TGTGCCAGCAGTGACAGGGGAATATCCACAGATACGCAGTATTTT
NA	NA	TRBV11-1	TRBJ2-3	CASSSRWQATDTQYF	TGTGCCAGCAGCTCCCGGTGGCAGGCCACAGATACGCAGTATTTT
TRBD2	NA	TRBV7-9	TRBJ2-7	CASSELAGQYF	TGTGCCAGCAGCGAACTAGCGGGCCAGTACTTC
NA	NA	TRBV7-6	TRBJ1-6	CASSLAQAANSPLHF	TGTGCCAGCAGCTTAGCTCAGGCAGCTAATTCACCCCTCCACTTT
TRBD1	once	TRBV30	TRBJ1-4	CALRQGGWEKLFF	TGTGCCTTGCGACAGGGCGGATGGGAAAAACTGTTTTTT
NA	NA	TRBV7-9	TRBJ2-1	CSSRSAYNEQFF	TGTTCCAGCCGGAGCGCCTACAATGAGCAGTTCTTC
NA	NA	TRBV5-4	TRBJ2-1	CASSLVGSSYNEQFF	TGTGCCAGCAGCTTAGTAGGGAGCTCCTACAATGAGCAGTTCTTC
NA	NA	TRBV7-6	TRBJ2-5	CASSPLETQYF	TGTGCCAGCAGCCCATTGGAGACCCAGTACTTC
TRBD1	NA	TRBV28	TRBJ2-7	CASSWGQGAREQYF	TGTGCCAGCAGTTGGGGTCAGGGGGCTCGCGAGCAGTACTTC
TRBD1	NA	TRBV6-1	TRBJ2-5	CASSVQGQQTQYF	TGTGCCAGCAGTGTCCAGGGACAGCAGACCCAGTACTTC
NA	NA	TRBV7-9	TRBJ1-2	CASSLIANYGYPF	TGTGCCAGCAGCTTAATAGCTAACTATGGCTACCCCTTC
TRBD2	NA	TRBV4-1	TRBJ2-1	CASSQVLTSGRSRVEQFF	TGCGCCAGCAGCCAAGTCCTCACTAGCGGGAGGAGTAGAGTGGAGCAGTTCTTC
NA	NA	TRBV6-1	TRBJ1-5	CASSEGRGGGQPQHF	TGTGCCAGCAGTGAAGGGAGGGGCGGAGGTCAGCCCCAGCATTTT
NA	NA	TRBV7-3	TRBJ1-1	CASSLITTSDTEAFF	TGTGCCAGCAGCTTAATAACGACATCGGACACTGAAGCTTTCTTT
TRBD1	NA	TRBV5-1	TRBJ2-1	CASSFGQGYNEQFF	TGCGCCAGCAGCTTCGGACAGGGCTACAATGAGCAGTTCTTC
NA	NA	TRBV15	TRBJ1-1	CATSSPLGAGDTEAFF	TGTGCCACCAGCAGCCCTCTGGGCGCGGGGGACACTGAAGCTTTCTTT
TRBD1	NA	TRBV27	TRBJ2-2	CASRNRGTTGELFF	TGTGCCAGCAGAAACAGGGGTACCACCGGGGAGCTGTTTTTT
TRBD1	NA	TRBV9	TRBJ1-4	CASSATGTATNEKLFF	TGTGCCAGCAGCGCTACCGGGACAGCAACTAATGAAAAACTGTTTTTT
TRBD1	NA	TRBV10-3	TRBJ2-7	CATRTGEGKQYF	TGTGCCACACGGACAGGGGAGGGTAAGCAGTACTTC
NA	NA	TRBV7-8	TRBJ2-7	CASSLALVPPHEQYF	TGTGCCAGCAGCTTAGCTCTAGTCCCCCCCCACGAGCAGTACTTC
NA	NA	TRBV19	TRBJ1-5	CASSRRADNQPQHF	TGTGCCAGTAGTAGGCGGGCGGACAATCAGCCCCAGCATTTT
NA	NA	TRBV11-2	TRBJ1-2	CASSERGGNGYTF	TGTGCCAGCAGCGAACGGGGGGGGAATGGCTACACCTTC
NA	once	TRBV4-1	TRBJ2-2	CASTPAGQRNTGELFF	TGCGCCAGCACCCCTGCCGGACAGAGGAACACCGGGGAGCTGTTTTTT
NA	NA	TRBV5-4	TRBJ2-2	CASSVSNTGELFF	TGTGCCAGCAGCGTCAGTAACACCGGGGAGCTGTTTTTT
NA	NA	TRBV29-1	TRBJ1-5	CSVAAGVDQPQHF	TGCAGCGTTGCGGCAGGGGTCGATCAGCCCCAGCATTTT
NA	once	TRBV21-1	TRBJ2-6	CASSSEDSEYSGANVLTF	TGTGCCAGCAGCTCCGAGGACAGTGAATACTCTGGGGCCAACGTCCTGACTTTC
NA	few	TRBV12-1	TRBJ1-4	CASSFLKGQSNEKLFF	TGTGCCAGCAGCTTTCTCAAGGGACAGTCGAATGAAAAACTGTTTTTT
TRBD1	NA	TRBV11-3	TRBJ1-1	CASSLDRDRAGEAFF	TGTGCCAGCAGCTTAGATCGCGACAGGGCCGGTGAAGCTTTCTTT
TRBD2	NA	TRBV19	TRBJ2-1	CASSIGSGLAGGLFF	TGTGCCAGTAGTATTGGTTCGGGACTAGCGGGAGGTCTGTTCTTC
NA	NA	TRBV15	TRBJ1-5	CATSRYGGDQPQHF	TGTGCCACCAGCAGATATGGGGGGGATCAGCCCCAGCATTTT
NA	NA	TRBV7-9	TRBJ1-2	CASRARTDYGYTF	TGTGCCAGCCGGGCACGGACTGACTATGGCTACACCTTC
NA	few	TRBV6-5	TRBJ1-3	CASSYLRANSGNTIYF	TGTGCCAGCAGTTACCTCAGGGCCAACTCTGGAAACACCATATATTTT
NA	NA	TRBV27	TRBJ1-5	CASSLSYSNQPQHF	TGTGCCAGCAGTTTATCCTATAGCAATCAGCCCCAGCATTTT
TRBD1	NA	TRBV7-2	TRBJ2-7	CASSETGTGSYEQYF	TGTGCCAGCAGCGAAACCGGGACAGGCTCCTACGAGCAGTACTTC
NA	once	TRBV5-4	TRBJ2-1	CASSLWEVPYNEQFF	TGTGCCAGCAGCTTGTGGGAGGTCCCCTACAATGAGCAGTTCTTC
NA	few	TRBV7-6	TRBJ1-1	CASSLVGAEAFF	TGTGCCAGCAGCTTAGTGGGAGCAGAAGCTTTCTTT
NA	NA	TRBV5-6	TRBJ1-5	CASSLGVQPQHF	TGTGCCAGCAGCTTGGGAGTTCAGCCCCAGCATTTT